The 30 T cell receptor beta chains given below trace back to one sample, sequenced in a study of T cell repertoires in ileal Crohn's disease. Assay: immunoSEQ multiplex PCR; the TCRdb copy retains only in-frame clones and omits some. The sample records 9,500 to 15,000 clones, just over 75% being singletons. Sequenced material: ileal tissue. The receptors stem from an adult with Crohn's disease.

This clone was recorded only once. The chain carries TRBV18 and TRBJ1-5; TRBD1 matches at 10 bases. V lost 3 bases to trimming and J lost 7 bases; unmatched junction nucleotides: 6. There are 15 residues in the CDR3. Per the germline V gene, CDR1 is KGHSH and CDR2 is LQKENI. In nucleotides, the CDR3 is TGTGCCAGCTCACCGGGGACAGGGGCAGGACAGCCCCAGCATTTT. Amino acid sequence: CASSPGTGAGQPQHF. The entire variable domain, with the rest obtained from reference TRBV18 and TRBJ1-5, is as follows: NAGVMQNPRHLVRRRGQEARLRCSPMKGHSHVYWYRQLPEEGLKFMVYLQKENIIDESGMPKERFSAEFPKEGPSILRIQQVVRGDSAAYFCASSPGTGAGQPQHFGDGTRLSIL.

The gene calls are TRBV6-1 and TRBJ2-7; the match to TRBD1 covers 10 bases. Per the germline V gene, CDR1 is MNHNS and CDR2 is SASEGT. The CDR3 sequence is 15 residues long. The V segment lost 5 bases and the J segment 3 bases; nucleotides outside the gene matches: 7. CDR3 protein: CASSSRDRGLYEQYF. The DNA of the CDR3 is TGTGCCAGCAGTTCGAGGGACAGGGGTCTCTACGAGCAGTACTTC.

The V gene is TRBV6-5, the J gene TRBJ2-7; 9 bases agree with TRBD1. This CDR3 spans 16 amino acids. With 0 bases clipped from V and 1 base from J, the junction kept 4 bases outside the gene matches. Germline CDR1 MNHEY, CDR2 SVGAGI. CDR3 sequence (DNA): TGTGCCAGCAGTTACTCTCGGACAGGGGATTCCTACGAGCAGTACTTC. Translation gives CASSYSRTGDSYEQYF.

The chain combines TRBV7-9 with TRBJ2-3; D is perhaps TRBD2 (5 bases). V dropped 2 bases and J dropped 1 base, with 10 bases sitting between them. The length of the CDR3 is 15 residues. Germline CDR1 is SEHNR and CDR2 is FQNEAQ (reference sequence). CDR3 loop: CASSLTLAGTDTQYF. DNA for the CDR3: TGTGCCAGCAGCTTAACTCTAGCAGGCACAGATACGCAGTATTTT.

The V and J genes are TRBV4-2 and TRBJ2-5; TRBD2 matches at 7 bases. Germline V gives CDR1 LGHNA, CDR2 YNFKEQ. The CDR3 sequence is 15 residues long. Trimming cost V 1 base and J 5 bases; bases outside gene matches: 7. The CDR3 DNA reads as TGTGCCAGCAGCCAAGCGTCGGGAGGAGGTGAGACCCAGTACTTC. This encodes CASSQASGGGETQYF.

The rearrangement joins TRBV19 to TRBJ2-7, with 7 bases fitting TRBD1. This CDR3 has 14 amino acids. V was clipped by 1 base and J by 3 bases; unmatched bases: 3. Germline V gives CDR1 LNHDA, CDR2 SQIVND (reference sequence). The CDR3 sequence is CASSIGQGYYEQYF. CDR3 DNA sequence: TGTGCCAGTAGTATAGGACAGGGATACTACGAGCAGTACTTC.

J is TRBJ2-3 and V is TRBV29-1; 7 nucleotides match TRBD2. CDR3 size: 14 residues. V gave up 7 bases and J gave up 2 bases; unmatched junction bases: 9. Germline values: CDR1 SQVTM, CDR2 ANQGSEA. The CDR3, as DNA: TGCAGCGCTGGGGGGGGTCGGATCACAGATACGCAGTATTTT. Translating it yields CSAGGGRITDTQYF.

The V gene is TRBV5-1, the J gene TRBJ1-4; weak D call: TRBD1 (5 bases). This CDR3 has 17 residues. The germline V gene encodes CDR1 SGHRS and CDR2 YFSETQ. The germline V and J ends were trimmed by 0 bases and 1 base, with 13 bases remaining between them. CDR3 region: CASSLGATALTNEKLFF. The CDR3 DNA reads TGCGCCAGCAGCTTGGGGGCGACAGCCTTAACTAATGAAAAACTGTTTTTT.

The V and J genes are TRBV6-5 and TRBJ2-3; 7 nucleotides align to TRBD2. V trimming: 4 bases; J trimming: 10 bases; junction bases outside the gene matches: 8. The CDR3 has 13 amino acids. Germline CDR1 and CDR2: MNHEY and SVGAGI. The CDR3 region has the DNA TGTGCCAGCAGTTTAATACGGGGGGTTGCGCAGTATTTT. It encodes CASSLIRGVAQYF.

The V gene is TRBV6-1, the J gene TRBJ2-1, with 10 positions matching TRBD2. J was trimmed by 7 bases and V by 6 bases; bases with no gene match: 6. Germline assignment: CDR1 MNHNS and CDR2 SASEGT. This CDR3 spans 14 amino acids. CDR3 protein: CASSILAGENEQFF. CDR3 DNA sequence: TGTGCCAGCAGCATTCTAGCGGGAGAGAATGAGCAGTTCTTC.

V and J are TRBV5-1 and TRBJ2-7; 12 bases match TRBD2. V was pared by 3 bases and J by 1 base, with 8 bases of the junction left unmatched. Per the germline V gene, CDR1 is SGHRS and CDR2 is YFSETQ. CDR3 size: 17 residues. The CDR3 DNA is TGCGCCAGCAGCTACCGACTAGCGGGAGTCGGGTCCTACGAGCAGTACTTC. Protein product: CASSYRLAGVGSYEQYF.

This chain links TRBV6-1 with TRBJ2-3; 11 nucleotides agree with TRBD2. Trimming removed 5 bases from V and 8 bases from J; junction bases left unmatched: 9. Germline CDR1 is MNHNS and CDR2 is SASEGT. The CDR3 has 15 amino acids. The CDR3 coding sequence is TGTGCCAGCAGTAAACTAGCGGGGGATGCAGGTACGCAGTATTTT. It specifies CASSKLAGDAGTQYF.

V gene TRBV30 combines with J gene TRBJ2-7; maybe TRBD1 (7 bases). Germline V gene sequence: CDR1 GTSNPN, CDR2 SVGIG (reference sequence). Trimming stripped 4 bases from V and 5 bases from J, with 21 bases between. This CDR3 has 15 amino acids. The CDR3 reads CAWTPKTGRYDEQYF. Here the CDR3 DNA reads TGTGCCTGGACTCCTAAGACAGGGAGGTACGACGAGCAGTACTTC.

The gene calls are TRBV19 and TRBJ2-2, with TRBD2 identical over 7 bases. Germline lookup yields CDR1 LNHDA and CDR2 SQIVND (reference sequence). The junction had 3 bases not matched to a gene; V was cut back by 5 bases and J by 0 bases. The CDR3 runs 15 residues. The CDR3 bases are TGTGCCAGTAGTCGGCGGGGGACGAACACCGGGGAGCTGTTTTTT. It codes for CASSRRGTNTGELFF.

This clone has just a few counts. V and J are TRBV7-6 and TRBJ2-2, with a tentative D call TRBD1 (8 bases). V was clipped by 5 bases and J by 4 bases, with 26 bases between them. CDR3 length equals 19 residues. Germline V lookup: CDR1 SGHVS, CDR2 FNYEAQ. CDR3 protein: CASSLQGGASGGFTGELFF. In DNA, the CDR3 is TGTGCCAGCAGCCTACAGGGGGGAGCTAGCGGTGGATTCACCGGGGAGCTGTTTTTT.

This sequence joins TRBV4-1 and TRBJ2-5, with D possibly TRBD2 on 5 matching bases. The ends were cut back, 1 base at V and 1 base at J, with 10 bases in the middle. Germline V gene data show CDR1 as MGHRA and CDR2 as YSYEKL. The CDR3 covers 15 residues. CDR3 nucleotides: TGCGCCAGCAGCCAAGCGAGGGTAGGCCAAGAGACCCAGTACTTC. Encoded protein: CASSQARVGQETQYF.

This chain uses TRBV5-1 with TRBJ2-5; perhaps TRBD2 as D (6 bases). This CDR3 comprises 16 residues. V was pared by 4 bases and J by 5 bases, with 21 bases between. Germline CDR1 and CDR2: SGHRS and YFSETQ. The CDR3 sequence is CASSPAGTARVETQYF. CDR3 DNA: TGCGCCAGCAGCCCGGCGGGGACGGCGAGAGTCGAGACCCAGTACTTC.

This clone was observed a few times. The chain joins TRBV7-9 to TRBJ2-3, with 11 bases lining up with TRBD2. The germline gives CDR1 SEHNR, CDR2 FQNEAQ (reference sequence). The CDR3 contains 14 residues. J gave up 3 bases and V 8 bases, and 4 bases lay outside the gene matches. CDR3 loop: CASEGTSGTDTQYF. The CDR3 nucleotides read TGTGCCAGCGAGGGGACTAGCGGAACAGATACGCAGTATTTT. The complete variable domain, with remaining parts taken from reference TRBV7-9 and TRBJ2-3, reads DTGVSQNPRHKITKRGQNVTFRCDPISEHNRLYWYRQTLGQGPEFLTYFQNEAQLEKSRLLSDRFSAERPKGSFSTLEIQRTEQGDSAMYLCASEGTSGTDTQYFGPGTRLTVL.

CDR3: CASSPTGVAYNEQFF. CDR3 in DNA: TGTGCCAGCAGTCCCACAGGGGTCGCCTACAATGAGCAGTTCTTC. The V gene is TRBV6-5, the J gene TRBJ2-1; 7 nucleotides align to TRBD1. Looked up from germline, CDR1 is MNHEY and CDR2 is SVGAGI. Unmatched junction bases numbered 6, after V lost 5 bases and J lost 2 bases. The CDR3 totals 15 residues.

This clone has just a few counts. The chain carries TRBV7-8 and TRBJ1-1; unclear D gene. Germline-derived CDR1 and CDR2 are SGHVS and FQNEAQ. V was trimmed by 1 base and J by 1 base, leaving 10 bases between them. The CDR3 length is 15 residues. The CDR3 protein is CASSLGDLKNTEAFF. The CDR3 DNA reads TGTGCCAGCAGCTTAGGAGATTTGAAGAACACTGAAGCTTTCTTT.

The chain uses TRBV7-9 and TRBJ2-5, with D possibly being TRBD2 (7 bases). This CDR3 spans 14 amino acids. V lost 5 bases to trimming and J lost 5 bases, with 15 bases between them. From germline, CDR1 is SEHNR and CDR2 FQNEAQ (reference sequence). CDR3 in amino acids: CASSLGGAVETQYF. The CDR3 DNA reads TGTGCCAGCAGCCTGGGGGGGGCGGTGGAGACCCAGTACTTC.

CDR3 in DNA: TGTGCCAGCAGCCAAGGGACAGGGGACACCGGGGAGCTGTTTTTT. It specifies CASSQGTGDTGELFF. This sequence joins TRBV4-2 and TRBJ2-2; 9 nucleotides match TRBD1. CDR3 length equals 15 residues. V lost 1 base and J lost 3; bases outside the gene matches: 0. CDR1 and CDR2 (germline): LGHNA, YNFKEQ.

This chain links TRBV5-5 with TRBJ1-5; D gene uncertain. CDR1 is SGHKS and CDR2 is YYEKEE in the germline V gene (reference sequence). Trimming cost V 0 bases and J 0 bases, with 10 bases left between them. The CDR3 sequence is 16 residues long. In nucleotides, the CDR3 is TGTGCCAGCAGCTTGGACAACCCTTATAGCAATCAGCCCCAGCATTTT. Translation: CASSLDNPYSNQPQHF.

V and J are TRBV7-9 and TRBJ2-1, with D possibly matching TRBD2 (6 bases). V was clipped by 8 bases and J by 2 bases, with 16 bases between them. CDR1 is SEHNR, CDR2 FQNEAQ, per germline (reference sequence). This CDR3 is 15 amino acids long. The CDR3: CASVPGLNTYNEQFF. In nucleotides, the CDR3 is TGTGCCAGCGTACCGGGACTCAACACCTACAATGAGCAGTTCTTC. Together with reference TRBV7-9 and TRBJ2-1, the CDR3 gives the full variable domain: DTGVSQNPRHKITKRGQNVTFRCDPISEHNRLYWYRQTLGQGPEFLTYFQNEAQLEKSRLLSDRFSAERPKGSFSTLEIQRTEQGDSAMYLCASVPGLNTYNEQFFGPGTRLTVL.

This clone was detected a few times. The rearrangement uses TRBV7-9 and TRBJ1-1; the match to TRBD1 covers 8 bases. Germline CDR1 reads SEHNR; CDR2 reads FQNEAQ (reference sequence). With V trimmed by 5 bases and J by 4 bases, 3 bases remained unmatched. The length of the CDR3 is 13 residues. CDR3 protein: CASSPQGGTEAFF. The CDR3 coding sequence is TGTGCCAGCAGCCCACAGGGGGGCACTGAAGCTTTCTTT. Filled out from reference TRBV7-9 and TRBJ1-1, the complete variable domain reads DTGVSQNPRHKITKRGQNVTFRCDPISEHNRLYWYRQTLGQGPEFLTYFQNEAQLEKSRLLSDRFSAERPKGSFSTLEIQRTEQGDSAMYLCASSPQGGTEAFFGQGTRLTVV.

This clone was detected once. The rearrangement joins TRBV7-8 to TRBJ2-7; tentatively, D is TRBD2 (7 bases). Germline values: CDR1 SGHVS, CDR2 FQNEAQ. The CDR3 length is 15 residues. Trimming cost V 4 bases and J 3 bases, with 16 bases left between them. CDR3 in amino acids: CASSSEGGGLYEQYF. The CDR3 DNA reads as TGTGCCAGCAGCTCCGAAGGGGGGGGTCTCTACGAGCAGTACTTC.

This clone turned up a few times. DNA of the CDR3: TGTGCCAGCAGCTTAGGGGCGGGAGGGCCACTCGAGCAGTACTTC. This codes for CASSLGAGGPLEQYF. This chain joins TRBV7-9 and TRBJ2-7, with 9 bases lining up with TRBD2. The CDR3 contains 15 residues. V shed 1 base and J 6 bases; nucleotides not matched to a gene: 7. Germline assignment: CDR1 SEHNR and CDR2 FQNEAQ (reference sequence).

This clone was seen just once. The rearrangement links TRBV29-1 to TRBJ1-1, with D perhaps TRBD1 (5 bases). CDR3 length equals 12 residues. V was shortened by 4 bases and J by 5 bases, with 11 bases between the two germline ends. The germline V gene encodes CDR1 SQVTM and CDR2 ANQGSEA. CDR3 protein: CSVARDGTEAFF. The CDR3 DNA follows: TGCAGCGTTGCCAGGGATGGGACTGAAGCTTTCTTT.

The rearrangement links TRBV6-5 to TRBJ2-1; perhaps TRBD2 as D (6 bases). V lost 5 bases, J lost 3 bases, and 14 bases lay in between. The CDR3 length is 15 residues. Germline values: CDR1 MNHEY, CDR2 SVGAGI. This chain's CDR3 is CASSQSGFGYNEQFF. CDR3 in DNA: TGTGCCAGCAGTCAAAGCGGGTTCGGCTACAATGAGCAGTTCTTC.

The rearrangement links TRBV13 to TRBJ2-7, with D perhaps matching TRBD2 (6 bases). V lost 5 bases to trimming and J lost 0 bases, with 11 bases between them. There are 14 residues in the CDR3. Germline V gene data show CDR1 as PRHDT and CDR2 as FYEKMQ (reference sequence). The CDR3 sequence is CASSPRRDSYEQYF. As DNA, the CDR3 is TGTGCCAGCAGCCCACGGAGGGACTCCTACGAGCAGTACTTC.